The rows below give T cell receptor beta chains drawn from one sample of a study of cytomegalovirus exposure and HLA in healthy donors. Repertoires were generated with immunoSEQ multiplex PCR, while TCRdb's copy carries only in-frame clones and drops some. The table shows around 130,000 clones, with more than 65% occurring only once. Sequences were obtained from PBMCs. The receptors originated from a young man in good health and CMV-seropositive. The CDR3 runs from the conserved cysteine through the conserved F or W. Fields, in order: D gene, clone size, J gene, V gene, CDR3 DNA, CDR3 protein. A D gene is named only where the DNA matches it firmly. Rows give clone size only sometimes, using once, few, many, or a class for an expanded clone.

>-|-|TRBJ2-6|TRBV19
TGTGCCAGTCGAGATGGGCGGGGTGGTAGTGGGGCCAACGTCCTGACTTTC
CASRDGRGGSGANVLTF
>-|few|TRBJ1-6|TRBV19
TGTGCCAGTAGTAAGCAGGGTGATTCACCCCTCCACTTT
CASSKQGDSPLHF
>-|-|TRBJ1-3|TRBV19
TGTGCCAGTTACAGTGGATCCATATATTTT
CASYSGSIYF
>-|few|TRBJ1-1|TRBV4-2
TGTGCCAGCAGCCAAGGCCAGGGATACACTGAAGCTTTCTTT
CASSQGQGYTEAFF
>-|-|TRBJ1-5|TRBV7-2
TGTGCCAGCAGCTCTAGACAGATTAGCAATCAGCCCCAGCATTTT
CASSSRQISNQPQHF
>-|-|TRBJ1-1|TRBV19
TGTGCCAGTAGTACGCGAACCGAAGCTTTCTTT
CASSTRTEAFF
>TRBD1|-|TRBJ2-3|TRBV4-1
TGCGCCAGCAGCCAAGAGGAAATTACAGGGGGTGAGCAGGATACGCAGTATTTT
CASSQEEITGGEQDTQYF
>TRBD2|-|TRBJ2-7|TRBV5-1
TGCGCCAGCAGCTTGTTTAGCGGGAGGGCCGACGAGCAGTACTTC
CASSLFSGRADEQYF
>-|-|TRBJ2-1|TRBV11-2
TGTGCCAGCAGCTTCGCTGTTAGCTCCTACAATGAGCAGTTCTTC
CASSFAVSSYNEQFF
>-|-|TRBJ2-3|TRBV5-1
TGCGCCAGCCGGACAGAACCCCGAGCTAGCACAGATACGCAGTATTTT
CASRTEPRASTDTQYF
>TRBD2|-|TRBJ2-2|TRBV9
TGTGCCAGCAGCGCGACTAGCGGGGGGGCAACCGGGGAGCTGTTTTTT
CASSATSGGATGELFF
>-|few|TRBJ1-2|TRBV7-9
TGTTCCAGCAGCCCTTGGGAGGGGACCTTC
CSSSPWEGTF
>-|-|TRBJ2-7|TRBV10-3
TGTGCCATCAGTGGGGCCACTGGGTACGAGCAGTACTTC
CAISGATGYEQYF
>-|-|TRBJ2-1|TRBV5-6
TGTGCCAGCAGCTGGCACAATGAGCAGTTCTTC
CASSWHNEQFF
>-|-|TRBJ1-5|TRBV2
TGTGCCAGCAGTGAATTGGACTTGGTCAATCAGCCCCAGCATTTT
CASSELDLVNQPQHF
>-|-|TRBJ1-2|TRBV25-1
TGTGCCAGCGTGAAAACAGGGTTAGAGGGTCGTGGCTACACCTTC
CASVKTGLEGRGYTF
>-|-|TRBJ1-1|TRBV19
TGTGCCAGTAGTAGGGGAGTGAACACTGAAGCTTTCTTT
CASSRGVNTEAFF
>-|-|TRBJ1-1|TRBV10-1
TGCGCCAGCAAGACAGTCATGAACACTGAAGCTTTCTTT
CASKTVMNTEAFF
>-|once|TRBJ1-4|TRBV6-1
TGTGCCAGCAGTGAATCCCTGAATGAAAAACTGTTTTTT
CASSESLNEKLFF
>TRBD2|-|TRBJ2-3|TRBV10-3
TGTGCCATCAGTGAGGTTGGAGGCGGGAGTACAGATACGCAGTATTTT
CAISEVGGGSTDTQYF
>TRBD2|-|TRBJ2-7|TRBV2
TGTGCCAGCGAACTAGGACTAGCGGGGACCTACGAGCAGTACTTC
CASELGLAGTYEQYF
>TRBD2|-|TRBJ2-7|TRBV27
TGTGCCAGCAGTCTTTCCTCCAGCGGGGGTTACTACGAGCAGTACTTC
CASSLSSSGGYYEQYF
>TRBD2|-|TRBJ2-1|TRBV2
TGTGCCGGAGAGACTAGCGGGAGTACTGATGAGCAGTTCTTC
CAGETSGSTDEQFF
>TRBD2|few|TRBJ2-1|TRBV2
TGTGCCAGCAGGAGGACTAGCGGGGGGGACTCCTACAATGAGCAGTTCTTC
CASRRTSGGDSYNEQFF
>-|-|TRBJ1-2|TRBV4-1
TGCGCCAGCAGCCAGGGCCGTACTAACTATGGCTACACCTTC
CASSQGRTNYGYTF
>TRBD2|once|TRBJ2-5|TRBV7-8
TGTGCCAGCAGCTTTCAAGTCTTGAGCGGGGGACAACAAGAGACCCAGTACTTC
CASSFQVLSGGQQETQYF
>-|-|TRBJ1-1|TRBV15
TGTGCCACCAGCAGAGTGGGGGGGGAAGCTTTCTTT
CATSRVGGEAFF
>TRBD1|few|TRBJ2-7|TRBV6-5
TGTGCCAGCGGACAGGGGGCGGGCGAGCAGTACTTC
CASGQGAGEQYF
>-|-|TRBJ2-2|TRBV6-5
TGTGCCAGCAGTTTCATACTATACACGAACACCGGGGAGCTGTTTTTT
CASSFILYTNTGELFF
>-|-|TRBJ1-1|TRBV9
TGTGCCAGCAGCCCGGGGGGAGGGAACACTGAAGCTTTCTTT
CASSPGGGNTEAFF
>TRBD1|few|TRBJ2-5|TRBV5-4
TGTGCCAGCAGCTCTAACAGGGGCCAAGAGACCCAGTACTTC
CASSSNRGQETQYF
>TRBD1|once|TRBJ1-2|TRBV5-1
TGCGCCAGCAGCCGCGGACAGGGAGGGGGGAATGGCTACACCTTC
CASSRGQGGGNGYTF
>-|-|TRBJ2-2|TRBV6-5
TGTGCCAGCAGCAGGGACACTTGGAACACCGGGGAGCTGTTTTTT
CASSRDTWNTGELFF
>-|few|TRBJ1-1|TRBV18
TGTGCCAGCTCACCCTCGTCGGCTGAAGCTTTCTTT
CASSPSSAEAFF
>TRBD2|-|TRBJ2-1|TRBV19
TGTGCCAGTAAGATAGCGGGAGGGAATGAGCAGTTCTTC
CASKIAGGNEQFF
>-|few|TRBJ2-3|TRBV6-4
TGTGCCAGCAGTGCGGGAGACAGAGACACAGATACGCAGTATTTT
CASSAGDRDTDTQYF
>TRBD1|-|TRBJ1-2|TRBV28
TGTGCCAGCAGTCAAAGGACAGGGGAGGGCTACACCTTC
CASSQRTGEGYTF
>-|-|TRBJ2-1|TRBV30
TGTGCCTGGAGTGCTCGACAGTACAATGAGCAGTTCTTC
CAWSARQYNEQFF
>-|few|TRBJ1-3|TRBV6-5
TGTGCCAGCAGTACGGGGTCCTCTGGAAACACCATATATTTT
CASSTGSSGNTIYF
>-|-|TRBJ2-7|TRBV5-1
TGCGCCAGCAGCGATCCGGGACAATCACTCTACGAGCAGTACTTC
CASSDPGQSLYEQYF
>TRBD1|-|TRBJ1-4|TRBV18
TGTGCCAGCTCACCCGGGACAGGAACTAATGAAAAACTGTTTTTT
CASSPGTGTNEKLFF
>TRBD1|-|TRBJ2-7|TRBV19
TGTGCCAGCGGACAGGGAGATGGCTACGAGCAGTACTTC
CASGQGDGYEQYF
>TRBD1|few|TRBJ1-1|TRBV5-1
TGCGCCAGCAGCTTGGCGACAGGGAGGACCACTGAAGCTTTCTTT
CASSLATGRTTEAFF
>TRBD2|-|TRBJ2-3|TRBV10-3
TGTGCCATCAGTGGAGAGGTGAGAGCGGGGCTCACAGATACGCAGTATTTT
CAISGEVRAGLTDTQYF
>TRBD1|-|TRBJ1-3|TRBV5-8
TGTGCCAGCCTAGGGACAGACTCTGGAAACACCATATATTTT
CASLGTDSGNTIYF
>-|-|TRBJ2-7|TRBV6-5
TGTGCCAGCAGTTACTCCTCCAGGTCCTACGAGCAGTACTTC
CASSYSSRSYEQYF
>-|few|TRBJ1-2|TRBV7-8
TGTGCCAGCAGCTTATCCGCACGGGGGAGGGATGGCTACACCTTC
CASSLSARGRDGYTF
>TRBD1|-|TRBJ2-7|TRBV7-2
TGTGCCAGCAGCTTCGACAGGGACAGCTCCTACGAGCAGTACTTC
CASSFDRDSSYEQYF
>-|-|TRBJ2-5|TRBV7-8
TGTGCCAGCAGCTCGTCATCCGGGGAAGAGACCCAGTACTTC
CASSSSSGEETQYF
>-|-|TRBJ1-1|TRBV28
TGTGCCAGCAGTCCTCCCCGCCTCGGGAACACTGAAGCTTTCTTT
CASSPPRLGNTEAFF
>-|-|TRBJ2-1|TRBV7-3
TGTGCCAGCAGCTTGTCGCAGGGAGGTGAGCAGTTCTTC
CASSLSQGGEQFF
>-|-|TRBJ2-7|TRBV25-1
TGTGCCAGCAGTGAAATTGGCGACAGCCTTTCCTACGAGCAGTACTTC
CASSEIGDSLSYEQYF
>TRBD1|-|TRBJ1-5|TRBV6-5
TGTGCCAGCAGAAGGACAGGGGGAGGCAATCAGCCCCAGCATTTT
CASRRTGGGNQPQHF
>-|-|TRBJ1-5|TRBV19
TGTGCCAGTAGCTCGCAGGGTTATCAGCCCCAGCATTTT
CASSSQGYQPQHF
>TRBD2|-|TRBJ2-7|TRBV28
TGTGCCAGCAGTATTGACGGGAGGTCCTACGAGCAGTACTTC
CASSIDGRSYEQYF
>-|-|TRBJ1-5|TRBV19
TGTGCCAGTAACGTGGAGCTAAGTCAGCCCCAGCATTTT
CASNVELSQPQHF